This T cell receptor beta chain was found in a study of molecular identifiers for immune sequencing clone quantification. Study at large: Replicate experiments divided RNA from roughly 21,000 or 96,000 naive CD8 cells into five parts and sequenced four. Study outcomes and limitations: Sharing of a barcode by identical TCR molecules could cause highly expanded clone sizes to be underestimated.

About this clonotype itself: The antigen is not known. The junction differs from germline at one of its ends, possibly a read error.

The authors built bulk TCR libraries by previously described methods with listed TCR primers. In TCRdb, the PCR reads were re-called with MiXCR into one record per CDR3 protein. The profile shows about 630,000 distinct CDR3 sequences, around 25% of them singletons. The V gene's germline CDR1 is SGHDT and CDR2 YYEEEE. The CDR3 consists of 14 residues. The V gene is TRBV5-6, the J gene TRBJ2-7; TRBD1 aligns across 10 bases. This TCR came from a human donor in good health. Some libraries in this study had Jurkat cell RNA spiked in. What was sequenced was naive CD8+ T cells from blood, with Jurkat cell RNA spiked in. Subset indicated: FACS-sorted CD8+CD4-CCR7+CD45RA+ naive T cells. Written as DNA, the CDR3 is TGTGTCAGCAGCTTCGGGACAGGGGTTTTCGAGCAGTACTTC. The encoded protein is CVSSFGTGVFEQYF. The whole variable domain, filled in from reference TRBV5-6 and TRBJ2-7, reads DAGVTQSPTHLIKTRGQQVTLRCSPKSGHDTVSWYQQALGQGPQFIFQYYEEEERQRGNFPDRFSGHQFPNYSSELNVNALLLGDSALYLCVSSFGTGVFEQYFGPGTRLTVT.